This is a list of T cell receptor beta chains from one sample in a study of neurological immune-mediated disorders. One entry per CDR3 protein results from TCRdb running MiXCR on the 5' RACE reads. The table includes about 79,000 distinct CDR3 sequences, about 14% detected once. Input material: PBMCs. All receptors derive from a woman in her forties or fifties in good health. Each CDR3 is given with its conserved first and last residue. The D gene is left open where the match is weak. Some rows mark clone size as missing; the rest say once, few, many or name a class of expanded clone.

v_call	d_call	cdr3_length	j_call	clone_size	cdr3_aa	cdr3_nt
TRBV5-5	TRBD2	15	TRBJ2-1	many	CASSFPSSGSGEQFF	TGTGCCAGCAGCTTTCCCTCTAGCGGGAGTGGTGAGCAGTTCTTC
TRBV5-1	TRBD1	14	TRBJ1-2	many	CASSLGTGGRGYTF	TGCGCCAGCAGCTTGGGGACAGGGGGTCGTGGCTACACCTTC
TRBV7-8	.	14	TRBJ2-5	.	CASSALVGGETQYF	TGTGCCAGCAGCGCCCTCGTAGGGGGGGAGACCCAGTACTTC
TRBV12-3/TRBV12-4	.	14	TRBJ1-5	many	CASSFRDLNQPQHF	TGTGCCAGCAGTTTTAGGGACTTGAATCAGCCCCAGCATTTT
TRBV6-5	.	15	TRBJ2-3	many	CASSYSGQTADTQYF	TGTGCCAGCAGTTACTCTGGGCAGACTGCAGATACGCAGTATTTT
TRBV10-3	.	15	TRBJ1-3	many	CAIMEAGASGNTIYF	TGTGCCATCATGGAGGCTGGGGCCAGTGGAAACACCATATATTTT
TRBV12-3/TRBV12-4	.	16	TRBJ2-6	many	CASTYRRSSGANVLTF	TGTGCCAGCACTTACCGGCGGAGCTCTGGGGCCAACGTCCTGACTTTC
TRBV7-9	.	13	TRBJ1-4	many	CATTGSTNEKLFF	TGTGCCACCACAGGCTCAACTAATGAAAAACTGTTTTTT
TRBV7-2	TRBD2	15	TRBJ2-1	many	CASSLDPAGGKEQFF	TGTGCCAGCAGCTTAGACCCAGCGGGGGGGAAGGAGCAGTTCTTC
TRBV7-7	TRBD2	13	TRBJ2-5	many	CASSQGLVETQYF	TGTGCTAGCAGCCAGGGACTAGTAGAGACCCAGTACTTC
TRBV5-1	.	14	TRBJ2-5	many	CASKQDIGQETQYF	TGCGCCAGCAAACAGGACATCGGCCAAGAGACCCAGTACTTC
TRBV12-3/TRBV12-4	.	15	TRBJ2-4	many	CASSLWDPIKNIQYF	TGTGCCAGCAGTTTATGGGACCCCATAAAAAACATTCAGTACTTC
TRBV5-1	.	14	TRBJ1-1	many	CASSQVTGLTEAFF	TGCGCCAGCAGCCAAGTGACAGGTCTCACTGAAGCTTTCTTT
TRBV6-6	TRBD1	17	TRBJ1-4	many	CASSYSFSGGLREKLFF	TGTGCCAGCAGTTACTCGTTTTCAGGGGGGCTCCGTGAAAAACTGTTTTTT
TRBV29-1	TRBD1	13	TRBJ1-1	many	CSGRGQGNTEAFF	TGCAGCGGAAGGGGACAGGGGAACACTGAAGCTTTCTTT
TRBV12-3/TRBV12-4	.	14	TRBJ2-1	many	CASSLPVSRGKQFF	TGTGCCAGCAGTTTACCCGTCAGCCGGGGAAAGCAGTTCTTC
TRBV7-8	.	15	TRBJ1-3	many	CASSPVGGYGNTIYF	TGTGCCAGCAGCCCCGTCGGTGGCTACGGAAACACCATATATTTT
TRBV20-1	.	13	TRBJ2-3	many	CSANPGGADTQYF	TGCAGTGCTAACCCTGGGGGCGCAGATACGCAGTATTTT
TRBV12-3/TRBV12-4	.	13	TRBJ2-2	many	CASVGFGTGELFF	TGTGCCAGCGTGGGATTCGGCACCGGGGAGCTGTTTTTT
TRBV7-8	.	12	TRBJ2-3	few	CASTLSADTQYF	TGTGCCAGCACCCTTAGCGCAGATACGCAGTATTTT
TRBV21-1	.	18	TRBJ2-7	.	CASSMIPLGLVKSYEQYF	TGTGCCAGCAGCATGATACCATTAGGCCTGGTGAAGTCCTACGAGCAGTACTTC
TRBV7-2	TRBD1	16	TRBJ1-2	many	CASSSLDRDIVYGYTF	TGTGCCAGCAGCTCCTTAGACAGGGATATTGTCTATGGCTACACCTTC
TRBV20-1	TRBD1	17	TRBJ2-2	.	CSARDQRQGPWAGELFF	TGCAGTGCTAGAGATCAGAGACAGGGACCTTGGGCCGGGGAGCTGTTTTTT
TRBV5-1	.	15	TRBJ1-1	many	CASSFTGMADTEAFF	TGCGCCAGCAGCTTCACAGGGATGGCGGACACTGAAGCTTTCTTT
TRBV3-1	.	11	TRBJ1-4	many	CASSQAEKLFF	TGTGCCAGCAGCCAGGCTGAAAAACTGTTTTTT
TRBV28	TRBD2	15	TRBJ2-1	many	CASSIGTSGLNEQFF	TGTGCCAGCAGTATCGGGACTAGCGGGCTCAATGAGCAGTTCTTC
TRBV6-5	TRBD1	15	TRBJ1-5	many	CASRLTQGVGQPQHF	TGTGCCAGCAGACTAACCCAGGGGGTGGGGCAGCCCCAGCATTTT
TRBV20-1	TRBD2	13	TRBJ2-1	many	CSASVAGGYEQFF	TGCAGTGCTAGTGTAGCGGGAGGATATGAGCAGTTCTTC
TRBV5-1	TRBD2	15	TRBJ2-1	many	CASSSGGGSHNEQFF	TGCGCCAGCAGCTCGGGCGGGGGGTCCCACAATGAGCAGTTCTTC
TRBV3-1	.	13	TRBJ2-1	many	CASSQENADEQFF	TGTGCCAGCAGCCAAGAAAATGCGGATGAGCAGTTCTTC
TRBV5-1	.	15	TRBJ2-7	many	CASRNLGVGNYEQYF	TGCGCCAGCAGGAACCTAGGGGTCGGCAACTACGAGCAGTACTTC
TRBV15	.	13	TRBJ2-3	.	CATETNSTDMQYF	TGTGCCACCGAGACTAACAGCACAGATATGCAGTATTTT
TRBV28	.	12	TRBJ2-5	many	CASLGQGETQYF	TGTGCCAGCTTGGGGCAGGGAGAGACCCAGTACTTC
TRBV29-1	.	13	TRBJ1-1	many	CSVEVQKGPEAFF	TGCAGCGTTGAAGTCCAGAAAGGTCCTGAAGCTTTCTTT
TRBV29-1	.	14	TRBJ2-7	many	CSVVGWGRVDEQYF	TGCAGCGTTGTAGGCTGGGGCAGGGTGGACGAGCAGTACTTC
TRBV5-1	TRBD2	16	TRBJ2-1	many	CASNGGGGYSYNEQFF	TGCGCCAGCAATGGCGGCGGGGGGTACTCCTACAATGAGCAGTTCTTC
TRBV7-2	.	12	TRBJ1-6	many	CASSLSASPLHF	TGTGCCAGCAGCTTATCTGCTTCACCCCTCCACTTT
TRBV7-2	TRBD2	15	TRBJ2-1	many	CASSSWTSDYNEQFF	TGTGCCAGCAGCTCTTGGACTAGCGACTACAATGAGCAGTTCTTC
TRBV20-1	.	15	TRBJ1-5	.	CSARATATPNQPQHF	TGCAGTGCTAGAGCGACAGCAACACCCAATCAGCCCCAGCATTTT
TRBV7-8	TRBD2	17	TRBJ2-7	many	CASSIPSGRSPPYEQYF	TGTGCCAGCAGCATTCCTAGCGGGAGGAGTCCCCCCTACGAGCAGTACTTC
TRBV5-5	.	16	TRBJ1-5	many	CASSPTPGAPNQPQHF	TGTGCCAGCAGCCCCACGCCCGGGGCCCCCAATCAGCCCCAGCATTTT
TRBV28	TRBD1	18	TRBJ2-2	many	CASSIRDRGKPNTGELFF	TGTGCCAGCAGTATCCGGGACAGGGGGAAACCGAACACCGGGGAGCTGTTTTTT
TRBV20-1	.	15	TRBJ2-7	many	CSAQRTLWDTYEQYF	TGCAGTGCGCAGCGGACACTCTGGGATACCTACGAGCAGTACTTC
TRBV5-1	.	14	TRBJ2-7	many	CASSLQGGTYEQYF	TGCGCCAGCAGCTTACAGGGCGGGACCTACGAGCAGTACTTC
TRBV5-1	TRBD1	17	TRBJ2-1	few	CASSRVGGPSSYNEQFF	TGCGCCAGCAGCCGGGTAGGGGGCCCAAGCTCCTACAATGAGCAGTTCTTC
TRBV2	.	14	TRBJ2-1	.	CASTEDRYRNEQFF	TGTGCCAGCACTGAAGACAGATATCGCAATGAGCAGTTCTTC
TRBV5-1	TRBD2	18	TRBJ2-5	many	CASSLEVSGGPGQETQYF	TGCGCCAGCAGCTTGGAGGTTTCGGGAGGCCCGGGCCAAGAGACCCAGTACTTC
TRBV7-2	.	13	TRBJ2-3	many	CASSPTGEDTQYF	TGTGCCAGCAGCCCGACAGGAGAAGATACGCAGTATTTT
TRBV20-1	.	12	TRBJ1-2	many	CSAREGAGGYTF	TGCAGTGCTAGAGAGGGGGCCGGTGGCTACACCTTC
TRBV7-8	TRBD2	14	TRBJ2-7	many	CASSTRRGAGEQYF	TGTGCCAGCAGCACAAGGCGGGGGGCGGGCGAGCAGTACTTC
TRBV5-1	TRBD1	14	TRBJ2-3	.	CASSSGTGTFPSYF	TGCGCCAGCAGCTCCGGGACAGGGACCTTCCCTTCCTATTTT
TRBV20-1	.	15	TRBJ2-3	many	CSAPDRRASTDTQYF	TGCAGTGCCCCAGACCGACGTGCTAGCACAGATACGCAGTATTTT
TRBV24-1	.	12	TRBJ2-3	many	CATSDYEDTQYF	TGTGCCACCAGTGATTATGAAGATACGCAGTATTTT
TRBV5-1	TRBD2	17	TRBJ2-2	many	CASSPPLAGSVSGELFF	TGCGCCAGCAGCCCGCCTCTAGCGGGAAGTGTGTCCGGGGAGCTGTTTTTT